This T cell receptor beta chain appears in the sequencing data of a study of glioma-infiltrating T cells after dendritic cell vaccination. The data were produced by immunoSEQ multiplex PCR, yet TCRdb's version contains in-frame clones alone and is incomplete. The repertoire holds under 130,000 clones, with around 81% as singletons. V lost 6 bases and J lost 5; bases outside the gene matches: 17. Germline CDR1 SGHRS, CDR2 YFSETQ. CDR3 length equals 16 residues. The chain uses TRBV5-1 and TRBJ2-7; TRBD1 agrees at 7 bases. The clonotype was recovered from a human donor with glioblastoma. The sequencing here drew on blood, taken before dendritic cell vaccination. CDR3: CASNLGRDRVMHEQYF. The DNA of the CDR3 is TGCGCCAGCAACCTTGGCCGTGACAGGGTGATGCACGAGCAGTACTTC. Filled out from reference TRBV5-1 and TRBJ2-7, the complete variable domain reads KAGVTQTPRYLIKTRGQQVTLSCSPISGHRSVSWYQQTPGQGLQFLFEYFSETQRNKGNFPGRFSGRQFSNSRSEMNVSTLELGDSALYLCASNLGRDRVMHEQYFGPGTRLTVT.